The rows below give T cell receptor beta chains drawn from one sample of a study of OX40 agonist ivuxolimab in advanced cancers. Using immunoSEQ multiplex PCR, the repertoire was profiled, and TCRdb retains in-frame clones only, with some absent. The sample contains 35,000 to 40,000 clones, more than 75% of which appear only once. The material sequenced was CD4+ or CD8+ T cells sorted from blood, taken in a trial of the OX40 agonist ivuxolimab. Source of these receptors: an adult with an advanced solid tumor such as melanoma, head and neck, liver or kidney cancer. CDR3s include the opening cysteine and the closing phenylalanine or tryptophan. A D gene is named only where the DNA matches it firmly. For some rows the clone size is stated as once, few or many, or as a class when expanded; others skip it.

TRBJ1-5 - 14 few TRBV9 TGTGCCAGCAGCGTAGGAGGGGGCAATCAGCCCCAGCATTTT CASSVGGGNQPQHF
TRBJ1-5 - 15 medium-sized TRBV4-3 TGCGCCAGCAGCCCCGGCCCATATAGCAATCAGCCCCAGCATTTT CASSPGPYSNQPQHF
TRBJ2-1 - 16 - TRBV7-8 TGTGCCAGCAGCTTAGGAGTGCGACATAGCTACAATGAGCAGTTCTTC CASSLGVRHSYNEQFF
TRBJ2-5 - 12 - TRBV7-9 TGTGCCAGCATCTCCTCGTTCGAGACCCAGTACTTC CASISSFETQYF
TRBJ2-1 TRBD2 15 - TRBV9 TGTGCCAGCAGCGTAGATCTAGCGGGAGGGGGTGAGCAGTTCTTC CASSVDLAGGGEQFF
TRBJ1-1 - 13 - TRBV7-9 TGTGCCAGCAGTGACGACTTGAACACTGAAGCTTTCTTT CASSDDLNTEAFF
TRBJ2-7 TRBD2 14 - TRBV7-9 TGTGCCATAGGGACTAGCGGGAGGGTAGGCGAGCAGTACTTC CAIGTSGRVGEQYF
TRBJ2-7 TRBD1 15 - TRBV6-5 TGTGTCAGCAGTTACTCGGACAGGGGGCTCTACGAGCAGTACTTC CVSSYSDRGLYEQYF
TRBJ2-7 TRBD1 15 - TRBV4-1 TGCGCCAGCAGCCAGGGGACAGGGGTCGGCTACGAGCAGTACTTC CASSQGTGVGYEQYF
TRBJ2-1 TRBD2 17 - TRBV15 TGTGCCACCAGCGCGGAACTAGCGGGAGGTCGTAGGAATGAGCAGTTCTTC CATSAELAGGRRNEQFF
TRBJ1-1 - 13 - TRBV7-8 TGTGCCACCAAGTCTTGGGTCAACACTGAAGCTTTCTTT CATKSWVNTEAFF
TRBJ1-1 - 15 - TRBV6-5 TGTGCCAGCAGTTACTCGACCCCCATGAACACTGAAGCTTTCTTT CASSYSTPMNTEAFF
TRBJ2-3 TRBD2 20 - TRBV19 TGTGCCAGTAGTATAGGGAGCCCGGGACTAGCGGGAGGTAGCACAGATACGCAGTATTTT CASSIGSPGLAGGSTDTQYF
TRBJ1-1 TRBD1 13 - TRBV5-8 TGTGCCAGCAGCTTTGGACAGGGCGATGAAGCTTTCTTT CASSFGQGDEAFF
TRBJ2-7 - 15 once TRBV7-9 TGTGCCAGCAGCTCTTCCGTTCTAAGTTCCTACGAGCAGTACTTC CASSSSVLSSYEQYF
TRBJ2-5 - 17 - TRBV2 TGTGCCAGCAGTGAAGAGTTAGGGGGGAGTGTAGTGGAGACCCAGTACTTC CASSEELGGSVVETQYF
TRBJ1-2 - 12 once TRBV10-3 TGTGCCATCAGTGATGGGGTCGGGGGCTACACCTTC CAISDGVGGYTF
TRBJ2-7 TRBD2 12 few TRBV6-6 TGTGCCAGCGGGAGGGCCCGGTACGAGCAGTACTTC CASGRARYEQYF
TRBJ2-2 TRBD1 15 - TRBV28 TGTGCCAGCAGTCCTGGACAGGGGAACACCGGGGAGCTGTTTTTT CASSPGQGNTGELFF
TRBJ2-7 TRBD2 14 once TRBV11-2 TGTGCCAGCAGCTATTCTAGCGGAAGCTACGAGCAGTACTTC CASSYSSGSYEQYF
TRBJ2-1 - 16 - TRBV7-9 TGTGCCAGCAGCTTGAAATTAGCGGTTTTCTACAATGAGCAGTTCTTC CASSLKLAVFYNEQFF
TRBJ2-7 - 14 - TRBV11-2 TGTGCCAGCAGCTTCGGCAGCGGGTTCGTGGAGCAGTACTTC CASSFGSGFVEQYF
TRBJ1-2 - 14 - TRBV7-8 TGTGCCAGCTCCAACTCACAAGCTAACTATGGCTACACCTTC CASSNSQANYGYTF
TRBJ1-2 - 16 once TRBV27 TGTGCCAGCAGCGAAGGCTATATGGATGACTTGGGTGGCTACACCTTC CASSEGYMDDLGGYTF
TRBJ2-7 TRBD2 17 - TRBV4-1 TGCGCCAGCAGCCAAGATTCAAGGACTAGCGGGATCTACGAGCAGTACTTC CASSQDSRTSGIYEQYF
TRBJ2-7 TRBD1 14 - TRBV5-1 TGCGCCAGCAGCTTTGGGACAGGGGACTACGAGCAGTACTTC CASSFGTGDYEQYF
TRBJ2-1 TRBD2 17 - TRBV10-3 TGTGCCATCGGCGGGTTACTAGCGGGAACCACCTACAATGAGCAGTTCTTC CAIGGLLAGTTYNEQFF
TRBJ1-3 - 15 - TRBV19 TGTGCCAGTAACCCCGTGGGGGTCTGGGGAAACACCATATATTTT CASNPVGVWGNTIYF
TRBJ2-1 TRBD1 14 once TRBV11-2 TGTGCCAGCTTCCGAGGGACAGGGAGTCATGAGCAGTTCTTC CASFRGTGSHEQFF
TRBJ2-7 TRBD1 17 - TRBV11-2 TGTGCCAGCAGCTTAGGAACAGGGGGCATCAGCTCCTACGAGCAGTACTTC CASSLGTGGISSYEQYF
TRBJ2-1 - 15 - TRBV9 TGTGCCAGCAGCGTTCCCAGCGGGACAGGCAATGAGCAGTTCTTC CASSVPSGTGNEQFF
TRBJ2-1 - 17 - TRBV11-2 TGTGCCAGCAGCTTAGGGAGCGGGCGCAGCTCCTACAATGAGCAGTTCTTC CASSLGSGRSSYNEQFF
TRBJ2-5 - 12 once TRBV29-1 TGCAGCGTTCTCCAGGGGAGGGGGACCCAGTACTTC CSVLQGRGTQYF
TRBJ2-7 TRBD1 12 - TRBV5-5 TGTGCCAGCAGCCTTAGGGGGCAAGAGCAGTACTTC CASSLRGQEQYF
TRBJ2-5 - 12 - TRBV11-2 TGTGCCAGCAGACGATTAGGGGAGACCCAGTACTTC CASRRLGETQYF
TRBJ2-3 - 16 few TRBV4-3 TGCGCCAGCAGCCAAGTAGAGGTGGCTGCCACAGATACGCAGTATTTT CASSQVEVAATDTQYF
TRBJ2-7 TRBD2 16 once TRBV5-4 TGTGCCAGCAGCCCTAGACTAGCGGAGTCGCCCTACGAGCAGTACTTC CASSPRLAESPYEQYF
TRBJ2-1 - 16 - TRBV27 TGTGCCAGCAGTTTATCGAATCCACTCTCCTACAATGAGCAGTTCTTC CASSLSNPLSYNEQFF
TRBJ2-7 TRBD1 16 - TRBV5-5 TGTGCCAGCAGCTTGATGTACCCCACAGGGGGCTACGAGCAGTACTTC CASSLMYPTGGYEQYF
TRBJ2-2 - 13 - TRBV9 TGTGCCAGCAGCGACCGGACTACCGGGGAGCTGTTTTTT CASSDRTTGELFF
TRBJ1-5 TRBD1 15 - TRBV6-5 TGTGCCAGCAGTCCCGACAGGGCGAGCAATCAGCCCCAGCATTTT CASSPDRASNQPQHF
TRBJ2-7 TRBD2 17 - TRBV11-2 TGTGCCAGCAGCTCGATGCCGGGACTAGATTTTTTCTACGAGCAGTACTTC CASSSMPGLDFFYEQYF
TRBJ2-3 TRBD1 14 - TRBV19 TGTGCCAGTACCTCGGGACAGGGCACAGATACGCAGTATTTT CASTSGQGTDTQYF
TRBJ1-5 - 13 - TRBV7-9 TGTGCCAGCAGCTTCTCGGGAAATCAGCCCCAGCATTTT CASSFSGNQPQHF
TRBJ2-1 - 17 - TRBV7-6 TGTGCCAGCAGCTTAGCCCCGGGACTCAGCTCCTACAATGAGCAGTTCTTC CASSLAPGLSSYNEQFF
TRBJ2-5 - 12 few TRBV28 TGTGCCAGCACCCCGCCCCGGGGGACCCAGTACTTC CASTPPRGTQYF
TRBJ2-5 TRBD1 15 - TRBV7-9 TGTGCCAGCACCCCATACGGGACAGGAGAAGAGACCCAGTACTTC CASTPYGTGEETQYF
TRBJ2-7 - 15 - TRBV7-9 TGTGCCAGCAGCCCACGACCCCAGGGGACCTACGAGCAGTACTTC CASSPRPQGTYEQYF
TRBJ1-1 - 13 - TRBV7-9 TGTGCCAGCAGCTACAGGGAGACCTACCGTAGTTTCTTT CASSYRETYRSFF
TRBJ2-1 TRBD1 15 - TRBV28 TGTGCCAGCAGTAGACAGGGGGCTAATTATGACGAGCAGTTCTTC CASSRQGANYDEQFF